Listed below are T cell receptor beta chains from one sample, sequenced in a study of blood T cell repertoires in COVID-19. Clones were read by immunoSEQ multiplex PCR, and TCRdb kept only the in-frame ones, dropping some. The sample has 35,000 or so clones, about 81% seen once. The specimen sequenced was peripheral blood. These receptors all stem from a human donor in a cohort sampled during active or convalescent COVID-19. The donor label of this sample is uncertain. The CDR3 runs from the conserved cysteine through the conserved F or W.

len: 14
j_gene: TRBJ2-1
v_gene: TRBV4-3
CDR3aa: CASSQVRGQSEQFF

len: 14
j_gene: TRBJ2-1
v_gene: TRBV5-4
CDR3aa: CASSLNKLVDEQFF

len: 16
j_gene: TRBJ2-5
v_gene: TRBV7-2
CDR3aa: CASSGWTSGRGETQYF

len: 16
j_gene: TRBJ2-1
v_gene: TRBV5-1
CDR3aa: CASSWATSGTTDEQFF

len: 13
j_gene: TRBJ2-3
v_gene: TRBV21-1
CDR3aa: CASSKDNTDTQYF

len: 12
j_gene: TRBJ2-3
v_gene: TRBV4-3
CDR3aa: CASSQMRDTQYF

len: 13
j_gene: TRBJ1-6
v_gene: TRBV5-4
CDR3aa: CASSFPPNSPLHF

len: 13
j_gene: TRBJ2-7
v_gene: TRBV11-2
CDR3aa: CASSPPPVYEQYF

len: 15
j_gene: TRBJ2-2
v_gene: TRBV5-1
CDR3aa: CASSRTSGKDGELFF

len: 13
j_gene: TRBJ2-5
v_gene: TRBV24-1
CDR3aa: CATRGQGHETQYF

len: 14
j_gene: TRBJ1-2
v_gene: TRBV30
CDR3aa: CAWRGTGEGYGYTF

len: 13
j_gene: TRBJ2-7
v_gene: TRBV25-1
CDR3aa: CASSEDTTYEQYF

len: 15
j_gene: TRBJ2-7
v_gene: TRBV30
CDR3aa: CAWRDGLRRAYEQYF

len: 14
j_gene: TRBJ1-1
v_gene: TRBV19
CDR3aa: CASTRQGQNTEAFF

len: 14
j_gene: TRBJ2-2
v_gene: TRBV29-1
CDR3aa: CSVGDRVRGGELFF

len: 15
j_gene: TRBJ1-5
v_gene: TRBV19
CDR3aa: CASEGTGAGNQPQHF

len: 15
j_gene: TRBJ1-6
v_gene: TRBV27
CDR3aa: CASMPATGTNSPLHF

len: 14
j_gene: TRBJ2-1
v_gene: TRBV24-1
CDR3aa: CATRGARPYNEQFF

len: 16
j_gene: TRBJ1-3
v_gene: TRBV6-1
CDR3aa: CASSEPGGEGGNTIYF

len: 14
j_gene: TRBJ1-1
v_gene: TRBV19
CDR3aa: CASRLQGLNTEAFF

len: 15
j_gene: TRBJ2-1
v_gene: TRBV10-3
CDR3aa: CAISPGTSGGNEQFF

len: 15
j_gene: TRBJ2-7
v_gene: TRBV10-3
CDR3aa: CAISPTGSGSYEQYF

len: 15
j_gene: TRBJ2-5
v_gene: TRBV30
CDR3aa: CAWRAPGHGVETQYF

len: 14
j_gene: TRBJ2-5
v_gene: TRBV2
CDR3aa: CASSEIGGRGAQYF

len: 16
j_gene: TRBJ2-7
v_gene: TRBV7-2
CDR3aa: CASSFWGGQETYEQYF

len: 12
j_gene: TRBJ1-2
v_gene: TRBV29-1
CDR3aa: CSALGQMDGYTF

len: 18
j_gene: TRBJ2-2
v_gene: TRBV2
CDR3aa: CASSEWGLAGGNTGELFF

len: 12
j_gene: TRBJ2-5
v_gene: TRBV12-3/TRBV12-4
CDR3aa: CASSRSGGTQYF

len: 14
j_gene: TRBJ1-1
v_gene: TRBV7-3
CDR3aa: CASSFRQGIAEAFF

len: 16
j_gene: TRBJ2-1
v_gene: TRBV4-2
CDR3aa: CASSPPGTSVYNEQFF

len: 20
j_gene: TRBJ2-3
v_gene: TRBV19
CDR3aa: CASSIAGNVLSIRGTDTQYF

len: 13
j_gene: TRBJ1-2
v_gene: TRBV5-1
CDR3aa: CASGTGFSYGYTF

len: 15
j_gene: TRBJ1-3
v_gene: TRBV5-6
CDR3aa: CASSLGASSGNTIYF

len: 16
j_gene: TRBJ2-3
v_gene: TRBV19
CDR3aa: CASSPSAGLARDTQYF

len: 18
j_gene: TRBJ2-1
v_gene: TRBV9
CDR3aa: CASSVRTSGPSSYNEQFF

len: 13
j_gene: TRBJ2-7
v_gene: TRBV12-3/TRBV12-4
CDR3aa: CASSLDRAYEQYF

len: 16
j_gene: TRBJ2-1
v_gene: TRBV11-3
CDR3aa: CASSARQGPRVNEQFF

len: 13
j_gene: TRBJ1-5
v_gene: TRBV19
CDR3aa: CASSPQGSQPQHF

len: 13
j_gene: TRBJ1-2
v_gene: TRBV7-2
CDR3aa: CASSLDNPYGYTF

len: 16
j_gene: TRBJ1-6
v_gene: TRBV11-3
CDR3aa: CASSLDHRPTNSPLHF

len: 14
j_gene: TRBJ1-2
v_gene: TRBV19
CDR3aa: CASSIYRAGYGYTF

len: 12
j_gene: TRBJ1-1
v_gene: TRBV27
CDR3aa: CASSFSGTEAFF

len: 16
j_gene: TRBJ2-5
v_gene: TRBV24-1
CDR3aa: CATSETKTTGMETQYF

len: 14
j_gene: TRBJ1-5
v_gene: TRBV19
CDR3aa: CASSYGGSNQPQHF

len: 15
j_gene: TRBJ1-2
v_gene: TRBV7-2
CDR3aa: CASSLIGQGALGYTF

len: 14
j_gene: TRBJ1-6
v_gene: TRBV6-5
CDR3aa: CASSAGTGESPLHF

len: 14
j_gene: TRBJ1-4
v_gene: TRBV2
CDR3aa: CASSWTGVNEKLFF

len: 13
j_gene: TRBJ1-2
v_gene: TRBV30
CDR3aa: CAWNYRGSYGYTF

len: 12
j_gene: TRBJ2-7
v_gene: TRBV4-2
CDR3aa: CASSQDRNEQYF

len: 16
j_gene: TRBJ2-3
v_gene: TRBV5-1
CDR3aa: CASSLEGRSRTDTQYF

len: 17
j_gene: TRBJ1-5
v_gene: TRBV4-1
CDR3aa: CASSQDRSGRGNQPQHF

len: 15
j_gene: TRBJ1-5
v_gene: TRBV7-2
CDR3aa: CASSHSAGDGQPQHF

len: 14
j_gene: TRBJ2-1
v_gene: TRBV6-5
CDR3aa: CASRPPGTSNEQFF

len: 15
j_gene: TRBJ1-4
v_gene: TRBV15
CDR3aa: CATSRDINRGEKLFF

len: 14
j_gene: TRBJ1-2
v_gene: TRBV4-2
CDR3aa: CASSQDRGDYGYTF

len: 15
j_gene: TRBJ1-4
v_gene: TRBV30
CDR3aa: CAWSLGGASNEKLFF

len: 14
j_gene: TRBJ2-1
v_gene: TRBV5-1
CDR3aa: CASSLGLAGDRQLF